Sequencing of this T cell receptor beta chain was carried out in a study of CD8 T cells in Susac syndrome. The CDR3 extends over 15 amino acids. The ends were cut back, 5 bases at V and 2 bases at J, with 12 bases in the middle. TCR beta from blood CD8+ and CD4+ T cells was sequenced. The multiple sclerosis controls comprised treatment-naive patients whose relapsing-remitting disease was stable or active. When the RNA was reverse transcribed, random hexamers were used with an input of roughly 0.45 to 1 ug. The method of amplification for TCR beta CDR3 was immunoSEQ multiplex PCR, covering 54 Vbeta and 13 Jbeta. TCRdb reanalysed the immunoSEQ multiplex PCR reads using MiXCR and keeps one entry per CDR3 protein. This table has 190,000 or so distinct CDR3 sequences, around 93% appearing once.

The receptor was derived from a human donor with multiple sclerosis. The chain joins TRBV12-3 or TRBV12-4 to TRBJ2-2, with D unclear. The sequencing sample was made of CD4+ T cells from PBMCs. The CDR3 DNA reads as TGTGCCAGCAGTCTGGACGTCGCCAACACCGGGGAGCTGTTTTTT. Its protein is CASSLDVANTGELFF.